These 19 T cell receptor beta chains share one sample of origin, sequenced in a study of cytomegalovirus exposure and HLA in healthy donors. The PCR contained 60 Vbeta and 13 Jbeta primers. Profiled with immunoSEQ multiplex PCR; TCRdb holds only in-frame clones, not every one. The table records tens of thousands of clones, roughly 85% of them present only once. The sequencing sample was made of PBMCs. The receptors were gathered from a female donor in good health and CMV-seronegative.

The rearrangement uses TRBV28 and TRBJ1-5; 10 bases are shared with TRBD1. J lost 7 bases, V lost 7 bases, and 7 bases had no gene match. Germline loops: CDR1 MDHEN, CDR2 SYDVKM. This CDR3 is built from 14 residues. The DNA for the CDR3 is TGTGCCAGCACGCCGGGACAGGGGAAACAGCCCCAGCATTTT. As protein: CASTPGQGKQPQHF.

V is TRBV7-3 and J is TRBJ2-3; 14 nucleotides line up with TRBD2. The CDR3 length is 15 residues. V was pared by 5 bases and J by 8 bases, with 6 bases of the junction left unmatched. Germline-derived CDR1 and CDR2 are SGHTA and FQGTGA. CDR3 loop: CASSLGLAGVGTQYF. The CDR3 DNA reads TGTGCCAGCAGCCTGGGACTAGCGGGAGTGGGTACGCAGTATTTT.

This clone has only one observation. The V call is TRBV20-1, the J call TRBJ2-7, with D perhaps matching TRBD1 (5 bases). The CDR3 is 11 amino acids. The V and J ends lost 6 bases and 10 bases respectively, with 16 bases between them. Germline assignment: CDR1 DFQATT and CDR2 SNEGSKA (reference sequence). The CDR3 loop is CSAAPGIGQYF. Here the CDR3 DNA reads TGCAGTGCGGCCCCAGGGATCGGACAGTACTTC.

The chain links TRBV5-1 to TRBJ1-1, with TRBD1 matching over 8 bases. This CDR3 has 14 amino acids. The germline gives CDR1 SGHRS, CDR2 YFSETQ. After removal of 5 bases from V and 2 bases from J, the junction contained 5 bases not matched to a gene. CDR3 DNA sequence: TGCGCCAGCAGTCGGACAGGGTTTAACACTGAAGCTTTCTTT. Amino acids: CASSRTGFNTEAFF. Based on the CDR3 plus reference TRBV5-1 and TRBJ1-1, the full variable domain is KAGVTQTPRYLIKTRGQQVTLSCSPISGHRSVSWYQQTPGQGLQFLFEYFSETQRNKGNFPGRFSGRQFSNSRSEMNVSTLELGDSALYLCASSRTGFNTEAFFGQGTRLTVV.

CDR3 region: CASSYSVGGSSPLHF. The CDR3 DNA is TGTGCCAGCAGTTACTCAGTGGGGGGTAGTTCACCCCTCCACTTT. This chain links TRBV6-5 with TRBJ1-6, with TRBD1 as a possible D gene (5 bases). Per the germline V gene, CDR1 is MNHEY and CDR2 is SVGAGI. This CDR3 has 15 amino acids. Trimming left V 0 bases short and J 9 bases short, with 12 bases between.

This chain connects TRBV6-6 to TRBJ1-6; D gene ambiguous. Germline loops: CDR1 MNHNY, CDR2 SVGAGI (reference sequence). With 0 bases removed from V and 7 bases from J, the gap between germline ends came to 7 bases. This CDR3 has 14 amino acids. CDR3 DNA: TGTGCCAGCAGTTACTCAGCGGGAAATTCACCCCTCCACTTT. Encoded protein: CASSYSAGNSPLHF.

J is TRBJ1-5 and V is TRBV21-1; the table's D call TRBD1 went unverified against the DNA. TRBV21-1 is assigned pseudogene status. The CDR3 contains 19 residues. CDR3 nucleotides: TGTGCCAGCAGCAACGGCGTCAGGGAAAAGCTATATAGCAATCAGCCCCAGCATTTT. Residues: CASSNGVREKLYSNQPQHF.

The chain combines TRBV6-4 with TRBJ2-2; 7 nucleotides match TRBD2. This CDR3 region has 13 residues. Trimming removed 6 bases from V and 7 bases from J; junction bases left unmatched: 5. Germline V CDR1 and CDR2: MRHNA, SNTAGT. The CDR3 region has the DNA TGTGCCAGCAGGGAGCGGGATGACGGGGAGCTGTTTTTT. Translated: CASRERDDGELFF.

The chain employs TRBV25-1 and TRBJ2-7; 15 positions agree with TRBD2. J was trimmed by 5 bases and V by 6 bases; bases with no gene match: 8. The CDR3 extends over 16 amino acids. Germline CDR1 and CDR2: MGHDK and SYGVNS. In DNA form, the CDR3 reads TGTGCCAGCAGACCCGATGGGACTAGCGGGGGGAACGAGCAGTACTTC. Its protein is CASRPDGTSGGNEQYF.

The V and J genes are TRBV5-1 and TRBJ2-7, with 7 nucleotides matching TRBD1. J lost 6 bases, V lost 10 bases, and 16 bases had no gene match. Germline CDR1 SGHRS, CDR2 YFSETQ. This CDR3 is 14 amino acids long. For the CDR3, the DNA is TGCGCCTGCAAACAGGGGCCCACTTTCCTCGAGCAGTACTTC. Translation gives CACKQGPTFLEQYF.

The genes are TRBV18 and TRBJ1-4; D gene uncertain. Per germline, CDR1 KGHSH and CDR2 LQKENI. This CDR3 spans 15 amino acids. V was shortened by 2 bases and J by 8 bases, with 15 bases between the two germline ends. In nucleotides, the CDR3 is TGTGCCAGCTCACCATCCCCGGGTGTCGGGGAAAAACTGTTTTTT. Encoded protein: CASSPSPGVGEKLFF.

The gene calls are TRBV5-1 and TRBJ1-1, with 7 bases matching TRBD1. CDR1 and CDR2 from the germline V gene are SGHRS and YFSETQ. V trimming: 1 base; J trimming: 1 base; junction bases outside the gene matches: 1. This CDR3 has 14 amino acids. The DNA for the CDR3 is TGCGCCAGCAGCTTGCACAGGGGGAACACTGAAGCTTTCTTT. The encoded protein is CASSLHRGNTEAFF.

V is TRBV15 and J is TRBJ2-7, with TRBD2 matching 8 bases. The V segment lost 3 bases and the J segment 4 bases; nucleotides outside the gene matches: 5. The CDR3 sequence is 14 residues long. Germline values: CDR1 LNHNV, CDR2 YYDKDF (reference sequence). CDR3 coding DNA: TGTGCCACCAGCAGCCCGGGACTAGTTTACGAGCAGTACTTC. Translating it yields CATSSPGLVYEQYF.

The J gene is TRBJ2-5, the V gene TRBV7-8; TRBD2 matches 10 bases. The end of the DNA fits TRBJ2-7 better, so the J call may be wrong. The CDR3 is 17 residues long. CDR1 is SGHVS, CDR2 FQNEAQ, per germline. CDR3 in DNA: TGTGCCAGCAGCTTGGCCCAGCCGGGACTAGCGAGCTACGAGCAGTACTTC. Protein: CASSLAQPGLASYEQYF.

This rearrangement joins TRBV21-1 to TRBJ1-1. TRBV21-1 has pseudogene status. The CDR3 length is 16 residues. The CDR3 here is CASSKGIQRMNTEAFF. CDR3 nucleotide sequence: TGTGCCAGCAGCAAAGGGATTCAGAGGATGAACACTGAAGCTTTCTTT.

This chain connects TRBV5-4 to TRBJ2-3, with 11 bases that match TRBD2. V shed 1 base, J shed 6 bases, and the junction held 7 bases outside the gene matches. Germline CDR1 is SGHNT and CDR2 is YYREEE (reference sequence). This CDR3 spans 16 amino acids. In DNA form, the CDR3 reads TGTGCCAGCAGCTTGACTAGCGGGAGCGAGAGTGATACGCAGTATTTT. Protein: CASSLTSGSESDTQYF. Full variable domain (remainder filled in from reference TRBV5-4 and TRBJ2-3): ETGVTQSPTHLIKTRGQQVTLRCSSQSGHNTVSWYQQALGQGPQFIFQYYREEENGRGNFPPRFSGLQFPNYSSELNVNALELDDSALYLCASSLTSGSESDTQYFGPGTRLTVL.

This chain connects TRBV15 to TRBJ2-5; 8 nucleotides agree with TRBD2. This CDR3 spans 14 amino acids. J was trimmed by 5 bases and V by 1 base; bases with no gene match: 3. Germline CDR1 and CDR2: LNHNV and YYDKDF (reference sequence). The CDR3 loop reads CATSRAGGPETQYF. CDR3 bases: TGTGCCACCAGCAGAGCGGGAGGGCCGGAGACCCAGTACTTC.

This clone was counted a single time. The chain employs TRBV7-2 and TRBJ2-1; D perhaps matches TRBD2 (5 bases). Germline V lookup: CDR1 SGHTA, CDR2 FQGNSA. The CDR3 has 14 residues. Trimming pared 6 bases from V and 4 bases from J, leaving 13 bases between. The CDR3 DNA sequence: TGTGCCAGCAGGACCGACCGGGGATACAATGAGCAGTTCTTC. It codes for CASRTDRGYNEQFF.

V and J are TRBV5-1 and TRBJ1-1; 7 nucleotides agree with TRBD1. V shed 5 bases, J shed 5 bases, and the junction held 6 bases outside the gene matches. The CDR3 has 13 amino acids. Germline V gives CDR1 SGHRS, CDR2 YFSETQ. Here the CDR3 reads CASSNTGETEAFF. In DNA form, the CDR3 reads TGCGCCAGCAGTAACACAGGGGAGACTGAAGCTTTCTTT.